Presented here are 3 T cell receptor beta chains from one specimen sequenced in a study of T cells in Graves' hyperthyroidism and ophthalmopathy. RNA transcripts provided the source from which TCR beta CDR3 regions were amplified. TCR CDR3 underwent first-round RT-PCR with the HTBI primer set. Each CDR3 protein is one row after TCRdb ran MiXCR on the multiplex PCR reads. Among about 680,000 distinct CDR3 sequences listed, around 40% were seen once. The specimen sequenced was blood. These receptors all come from a woman aged 40 to 55 with Graves' hyperthyroidism.

The rearrangement links TRBV28 to TRBJ2-7; TRBD2 matches at 7 bases. This CDR3 contains 16 residues. The junction had 15 bases not matched to a gene; V was cut back by 6 bases and J by 4 bases. The germline V gene has CDR1 MDHEN and CDR2 SYDVKM. The CDR3 loop is CASSSLSGTPPYEQYF. CDR3 nucleotides: TGTGCCAGCAGCTCATTAAGCGGGACGCCTCCTTACGAGCAGTACTTC.

This clonotype came up many times. The CDR3 DNA is TGTGCCAGCAGCTTATTCGTTGGCGGGGAGCTGTTTTTT. This encodes CASSLFVGGELFF. The gene calls are TRBV7-3 and TRBJ2-2; no clear D. This CDR3 region has 13 residues. Trimming cost V 2 bases and J 7 bases, with 8 bases left between them. Germline lookup yields CDR1 SGHTA and CDR2 FQGTGA.

The chain links TRBV9 to TRBJ2-2, with unresolved D. The CDR3 has 17 amino acids. The ends were cut back, 0 bases at V and 0 bases at J, with 12 bases in the middle. CDR1 is SGDLS and CDR2 is YYNGEE in the germline V gene. CDR3 region: CASSVGGLGSNTGELFF. Written as DNA, the CDR3 is TGTGCCAGCAGCGTAGGGGGTCTGGGCTCGAACACCGGGGAGCTGTTTTTT.